This TCR beta chain was recorded in a study of PD-1 blockade in mismatch repair-deficient tumors. Findings and caveats of the study: After pembrolizumab, tumor-resident clones rose rapidly, then generally contracted before radiologic responses.

Of note for this clone: Its antigen is not identified.

The germline V gene encodes CDR1 SGHAT and CDR2 FQNNGV. V was pared by 8 bases and J by 3 bases, with 11 bases between. The CDR3 runs 12 residues. Profiled with immunoSEQ multiplex PCR; TCRdb holds only in-frame clones, not every one. The sample lists roughly 120,000 clones; 88% were seen once. The starting material was peripheral blood, obtained 70 to 72 weeks after starting pembrolizumab. The TCR comes from an adult with mismatch repair-deficient cancer. V usage is TRBV11-2 and J usage is TRBJ2-7; D not resolved. CDR3 sequence reads: CASLGSFYEQYF. In nucleotides, the CDR3 is TGTGCCAGCTTGGGGTCCTTCTACGAGCAGTACTTC.